These 10 T cell receptor beta chains came from one sample sequenced in a study of shared clonotypes between healthy human individuals. Only in-frame clones appear in the TCRdb table, and some are missing; sequencing was by immunoSEQ multiplex PCR. The table includes about 510,000 clones, less than 85% detected once. The specimen sequenced was PBMCs. The origin of the receptors is a woman between 35 and 50 years old in good health. Some clones in this sample may be carry-over from other donors' samples.

The chain has TRBV5-4 and TRBJ2-6; 10 bases map to TRBD1. Germline loops: CDR1 SGHNT, CDR2 YYREEE (reference sequence). The V segment lost 4 bases and the J segment 4 bases; nucleotides outside the gene matches: 8. The CDR3 contains 17 residues. The CDR3 here is CASSTGQGPAGANVLTF. In DNA form, the CDR3 reads TGTGCCAGCAGCACGGGACAGGGGCCTGCAGGGGCCAACGTCCTGACTTTC.

For the CDR3, the DNA is TGTGCCAGCTCACCAACCCTAGCAGGAGGGAATGAGCAGTTCTTC. Amino acid sequence: CASSPTLAGGNEQFF. J is TRBJ2-1 and V is TRBV18; the D gene is possibly TRBD2 (6 bases). The germline V gene has CDR1 KGHSH and CDR2 LQKENI. CDR3 length: 15 amino acids. V lost 2 bases, J lost 7 bases, and 15 bases lay in between.

This clone was detected only once. The chain combines TRBV1 with TRBJ1-5. TRBV1 is designated a pseudogene. This CDR3 has 15 amino acids. For the CDR3, the DNA is TGCACCAGCAGCCAGGGATCCGGGGGCAATCAGCCCCAGCATTTT. Translating gives CTSSQGSGGNQPQHF.

The CDR3 loop is CAISGSAYHSYEQYF. In DNA form, the CDR3 reads TGTGCCATCAGTGGGTCGGCTTACCATTCCTACGAGCAGTACTTC. This rearrangement joins TRBV10-3 to TRBJ2-7; no clear D. Germline values: CDR1 ENHRY, CDR2 SYGVKD. The length of the CDR3 is 15 residues. V was pared by 4 bases and J by 1 base, with 14 bases between.

The rearrangement joins TRBV5-1 to TRBJ2-1, with D possibly matching TRBD2 (6 bases). Per germline, CDR1 SGHRS and CDR2 YFSETQ. Trimming left V 0 bases short and J 6 bases short, with 10 bases between. There are 14 residues in the CDR3. This chain's CDR3 is CASSLERRGNEQFF. The CDR3 nucleotides are TGCGCCAGCAGCTTGGAGCGGCGGGGCAATGAGCAGTTCTTC.

The V and J genes are TRBV28 and TRBJ1-4; a possible D gene is TRBD1 (6 bases). The CDR3 runs 14 residues. Germline V gene sequence: CDR1 MDHEN, CDR2 SYDVKM. The V end lost 8 bases, the J end lost 7 bases, and 17 bases lay between the germline ends. CDR3 coding DNA: TGTGCCAGCCAGGGTGGGGGGCGCTTTGAAAAACTGTTTTTT. This translates into CASQGGGRFEKLFF. The whole variable domain, filled in from reference TRBV28 and TRBJ1-4, reads DVKVTQSSRYLVKRTGEKVFLECVQDMDHENMFWYRQDPGLGLRLIYFSYDVKMKEKGDIPEGYSVSREKKERFSLILESASTNQTSMYLCASQGGGRFEKLFFGSGTQLSVL.

The chain uses TRBV6-5 and TRBJ2-3; a possible D gene is TRBD1 (6 bases). Germline-derived CDR1 and CDR2 are MNHEY and SVGAGI. V lost 0 bases to trimming and J lost 13 bases, with 17 bases between them. The CDR3 consists of 14 residues. The CDR3 loop is CASSYSFNDRWKYF. The CDR3 nucleotides read TGTGCCAGCAGTTACTCGTTCAACGACAGGTGGAAGTATTTT.

This sequence joins TRBV19 and TRBJ2-7; 10 bases are a match to TRBD1. V lost 2 bases and J lost 7; bases outside the gene matches: 8. The CDR3 totals 15 residues. Germline lookup yields CDR1 LNHDA and CDR2 SQIVND (reference sequence). Written as DNA, the CDR3 is TGTGCCAGTAGTATACGCCCGGACAGGGGGTTGGAGCAGTACTTC. This encodes CASSIRPDRGLEQYF. The whole variable domain, remainder taken from reference TRBV19 and TRBJ2-7, is DGGITQSPKYLFRKEGQNVTLSCEQNLNHDAMYWYRQDPGQGLRLIYYSQIVNDFQKGDIAEGYSVSREKKESFPLTVTSAQKNPTAFYLCASSIRPDRGLEQYFGPGTRLTVT.

The genes are TRBV25-1 and TRBJ2-3; no clear D gene. Germline values: CDR1 MGHDK, CDR2 SYGVNS. The CDR3 is made up of 12 amino acids. V lost 6 bases and J 0 bases, leaving 4 bases between the germline ends. CDR3 sequence (DNA): TGTGCCAGCAGGGACAGCACAGATACGCAGTATTTT. Translated, it gives CASRDSTDTQYF.

The table lists this clone with a few counts. V is TRBV13 and J is TRBJ1-3; TRBD1 matches 8 bases. This CDR3 spans 14 amino acids. Germline assignment: CDR1 PRHDT and CDR2 FYEKMQ (reference sequence). V lost 7 bases to trimming and J lost 2 bases; unmatched junction nucleotides: 4. The CDR3 is CASKTGVTGNTIYF. In DNA form, the CDR3 reads TGTGCCAGCAAGACAGGGGTAACTGGAAACACCATATATTTT.